The clone carrying this T cell receptor (beta chain) was detected only once. Its specificity is unknown. Some clones are missing from TCRdb's copy, which holds only in-frame ones; the method was immunoSEQ multiplex PCR. The table records about 10,000 clones, nearly 90% of them present only once. The data were taken from a study of STAT3 mutations in large granular lymphocyte leukemia. Whole-study findings and limits: In about 30% of the 18 patients, new TCR clonotypes emerged after therapy. Every T-LGLL patient had at least one immunodominant TCRbeta clonotype.

The source of this sequence is a man in his 60s with T-cell large granular lymphocyte leukemia. Some clones in this sample may be carry-over from other donors' samples. Sequencing was carried out using peripheral blood mononuclear cells.

The CDR3 DNA reads TGTGCCAGCAGCCCGTCGCAGGGGGATAACTATGGCTACACCTTC. Its translation is CASSPSQGDNYGYTF. The chain has TRBV7-2 and TRBJ1-2, with TRBD1 matching 7 bases. Germline lookup yields CDR1 SGHTA and CDR2 FQGNSA. V lost 5 bases and J lost 1; bases outside the gene matches: 7. The CDR3 runs 15 residues.